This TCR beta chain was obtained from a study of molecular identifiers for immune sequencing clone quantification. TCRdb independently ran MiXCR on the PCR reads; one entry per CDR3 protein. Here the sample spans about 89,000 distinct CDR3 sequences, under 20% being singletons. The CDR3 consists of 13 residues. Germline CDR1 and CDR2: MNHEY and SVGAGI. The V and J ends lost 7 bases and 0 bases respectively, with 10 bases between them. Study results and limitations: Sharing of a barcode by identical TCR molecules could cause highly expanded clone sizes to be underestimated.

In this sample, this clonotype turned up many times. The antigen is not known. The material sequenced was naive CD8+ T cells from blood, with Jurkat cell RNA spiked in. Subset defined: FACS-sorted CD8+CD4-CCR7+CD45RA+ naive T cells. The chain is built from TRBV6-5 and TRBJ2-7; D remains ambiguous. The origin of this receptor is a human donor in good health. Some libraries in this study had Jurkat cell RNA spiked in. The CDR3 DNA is TGTGCCAGCACCCCGCACGGCTCCTACGAGCAGTACTTC. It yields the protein CASTPHGSYEQYF.